Sequencing of this TCR beta chain was carried out in a study of OX40 agonist ivuxolimab in advanced cancers. At the level of the study: Partial responses occurred in Three dose-escalation patients, one with hepatocellular carcinoma and two with cutaneous melanoma.

The table came from immunoSEQ multiplex PCR; TCRdb's copy has only in-frame clones and leaves some out. Of 55,000 to 60,000 clones listed, 84% were seen once; the top ten hold roughly 0.6%. The CDR3 has 11 amino acids. V was cut by 0 bases and J by 6 bases, with 3 bases left in between. CDR1 SGHTA and CDR2 FQGNSA come from the germline V gene. Study conclusions and caveats: In CD8+ T cells, expanded clones were on average more numerous than in CD4+. Clonal expansion was seen in CD4+ and CD8+ blood T cells by week 6 at 0.1 to 3.0 mg/kg.

Comment on this clone: Its specificity is not known.

This sequence joins TRBV7-2 and TRBJ2-7; D uncertain. The starting material was CD4+ or CD8+ T cells sorted from blood, obtained in a trial of the OX40 agonist ivuxolimab. The receptor's source is an adult with an advanced solid tumor such as melanoma, head and neck, liver or kidney cancer. CDR3 amino acids: CASSLAREQYF. CDR3 nucleotide sequence: TGTGCCAGCAGCTTAGCGCGCGAGCAGTACTTC.